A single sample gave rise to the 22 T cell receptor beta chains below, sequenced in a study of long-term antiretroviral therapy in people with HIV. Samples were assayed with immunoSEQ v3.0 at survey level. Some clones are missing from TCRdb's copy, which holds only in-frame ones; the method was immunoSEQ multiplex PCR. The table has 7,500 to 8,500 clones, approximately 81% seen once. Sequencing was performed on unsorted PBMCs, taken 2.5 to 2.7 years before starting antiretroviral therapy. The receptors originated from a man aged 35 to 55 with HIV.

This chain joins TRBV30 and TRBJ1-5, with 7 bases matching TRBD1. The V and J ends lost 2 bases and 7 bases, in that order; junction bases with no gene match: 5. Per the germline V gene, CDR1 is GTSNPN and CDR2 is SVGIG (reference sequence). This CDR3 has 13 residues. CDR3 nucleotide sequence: TGTGCCTGGAGTACAGGGGAGGGGCAGCCCCAGCATTTT. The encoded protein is CAWSTGEGQPQHF.

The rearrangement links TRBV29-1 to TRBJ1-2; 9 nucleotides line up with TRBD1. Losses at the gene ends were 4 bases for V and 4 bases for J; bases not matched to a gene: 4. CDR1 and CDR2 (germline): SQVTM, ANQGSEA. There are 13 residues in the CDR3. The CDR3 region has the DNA TGCAGCGTTGGAGTGACAGGGGGCTATGGCTACACCTTC. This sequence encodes CSVGVTGGYGYTF. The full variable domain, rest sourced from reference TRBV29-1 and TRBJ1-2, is SAVISQKPSRDICQRGTSLTIQCQVDSQVTMMFWYRQQPGQSLTLIATANQGSEATYESGFVIDKFPISRPNLTFSTLTVSNMSPEDSSIYLCSVGVTGGYGYTFGSGTRLTVV.

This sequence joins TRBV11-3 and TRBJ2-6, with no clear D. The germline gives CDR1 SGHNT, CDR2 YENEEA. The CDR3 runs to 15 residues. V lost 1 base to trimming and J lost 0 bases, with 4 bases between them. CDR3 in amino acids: CASSLGSSGANVLTF. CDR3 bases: TGTGCCAGCAGCTTAGGATCCTCTGGGGCCAACGTCCTGACTTTC.

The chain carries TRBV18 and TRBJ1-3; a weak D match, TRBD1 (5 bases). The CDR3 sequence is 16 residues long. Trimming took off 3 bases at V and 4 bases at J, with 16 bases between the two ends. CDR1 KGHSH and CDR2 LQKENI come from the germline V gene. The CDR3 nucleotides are TGTGCCAGCTCACCCGGGACGGCCATCCGGGGAAACACCATATATTTT. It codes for CASSPGTAIRGNTIYF.

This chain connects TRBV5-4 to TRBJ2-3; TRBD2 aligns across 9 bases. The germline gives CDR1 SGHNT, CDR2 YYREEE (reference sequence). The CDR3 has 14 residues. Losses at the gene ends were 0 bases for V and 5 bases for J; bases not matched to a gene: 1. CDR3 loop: CASSLGAGGDTQYF. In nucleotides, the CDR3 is TGTGCCAGCAGCTTGGGAGCGGGGGGAGATACGCAGTATTTT.

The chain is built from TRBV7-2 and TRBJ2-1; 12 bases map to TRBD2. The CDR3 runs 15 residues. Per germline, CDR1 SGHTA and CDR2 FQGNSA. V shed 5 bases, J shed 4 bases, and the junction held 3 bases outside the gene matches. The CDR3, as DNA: TGTGCCAGCAGCCCCGGGACTAGCGGGTACAATGAGCAGTTCTTC. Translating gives CASSPGTSGYNEQFF. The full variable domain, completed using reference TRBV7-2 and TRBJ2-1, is GAGVSQSPSNKVTEKGKDVELRCDPISGHTALYWYRQSLGQGLEFLIYFQGNSAPDKSGLPSDRFSAERTGGSVSTLTIQRTQQEDSAVYLCASSPGTSGYNEQFFGPGTRLTVL.

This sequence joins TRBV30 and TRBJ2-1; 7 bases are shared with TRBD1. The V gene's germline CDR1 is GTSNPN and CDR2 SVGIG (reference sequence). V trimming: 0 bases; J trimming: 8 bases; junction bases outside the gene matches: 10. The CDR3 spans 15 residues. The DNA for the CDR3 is TGTGCCTGGAGTGTAGGGGACAGTGTAACCTATGAGCAGTTCTTC. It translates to CAWSVGDSVTYEQFF.

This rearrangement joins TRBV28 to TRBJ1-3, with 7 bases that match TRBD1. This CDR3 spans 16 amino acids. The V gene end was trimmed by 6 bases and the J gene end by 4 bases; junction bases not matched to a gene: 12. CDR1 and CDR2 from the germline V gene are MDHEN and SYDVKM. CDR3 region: CASSSPTTGTGNTIYF. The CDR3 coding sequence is TGTGCCAGCAGCTCCCCGACGACAGGGACCGGAAACACCATATATTTT.

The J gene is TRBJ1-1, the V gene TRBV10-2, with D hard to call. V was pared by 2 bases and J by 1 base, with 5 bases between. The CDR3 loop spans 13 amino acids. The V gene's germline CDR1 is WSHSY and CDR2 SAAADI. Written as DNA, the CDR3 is TGCGCCAGCAGTGAGCGGACGAACACTGAAGCTTTCTTT. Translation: CASSERTNTEAFF.

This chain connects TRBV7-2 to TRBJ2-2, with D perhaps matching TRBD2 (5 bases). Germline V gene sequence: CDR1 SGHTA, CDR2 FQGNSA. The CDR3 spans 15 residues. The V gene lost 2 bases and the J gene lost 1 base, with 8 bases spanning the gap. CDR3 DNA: TGTGCCAGCAGCTTATTTCGGGGGAACACCGGGGAGCTGTTTTTT. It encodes CASSLFRGNTGELFF.

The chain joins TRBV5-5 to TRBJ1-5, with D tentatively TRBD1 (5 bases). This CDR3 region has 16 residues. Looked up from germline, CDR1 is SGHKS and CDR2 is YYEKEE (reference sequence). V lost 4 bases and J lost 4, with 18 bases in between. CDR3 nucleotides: TGTGCCAGCAGCCCTGATACTGGGACGAGGAATCAGCCCCAGCATTTT. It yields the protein CASSPDTGTRNQPQHF.

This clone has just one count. CDR3: CASRLEVNTEAFF. For the CDR3, the DNA is TGTGCCAGCAGACTTGAAGTGAACACTGAAGCTTTCTTT. The rearrangement links TRBV5-4 to TRBJ1-1; D not certain. The CDR3 is made up of 13 amino acids. Trimming removed 5 bases from V and 0 bases from J, with 8 bases in between. Germline V gives CDR1 SGHNT, CDR2 YYREEE (reference sequence).

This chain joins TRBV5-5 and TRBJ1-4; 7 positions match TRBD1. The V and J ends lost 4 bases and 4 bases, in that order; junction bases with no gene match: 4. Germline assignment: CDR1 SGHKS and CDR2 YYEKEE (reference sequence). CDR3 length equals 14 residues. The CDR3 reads CASSLDRNNEKLFF. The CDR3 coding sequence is TGTGCCAGCAGCCTGGACAGGAATAATGAAAAACTGTTTTTT.

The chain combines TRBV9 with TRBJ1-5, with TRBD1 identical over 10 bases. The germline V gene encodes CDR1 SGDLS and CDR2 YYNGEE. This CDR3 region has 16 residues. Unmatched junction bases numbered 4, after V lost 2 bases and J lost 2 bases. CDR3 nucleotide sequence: TGTGCCAGCAGCGTCGGGACAGGGGCTGGCAATCAGCCCCAGCATTTT. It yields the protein CASSVGTGAGNQPQHF.

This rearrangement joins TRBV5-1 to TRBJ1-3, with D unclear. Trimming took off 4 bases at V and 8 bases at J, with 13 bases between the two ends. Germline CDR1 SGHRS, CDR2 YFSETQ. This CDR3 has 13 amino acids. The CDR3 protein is CASSPGRLDTIYF. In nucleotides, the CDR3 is TGCGCCAGCAGCCCTGGACGCCTCGACACCATATATTTT.

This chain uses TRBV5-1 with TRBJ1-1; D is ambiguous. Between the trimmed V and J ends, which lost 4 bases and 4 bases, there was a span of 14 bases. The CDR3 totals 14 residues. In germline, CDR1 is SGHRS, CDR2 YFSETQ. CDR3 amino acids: CASSPAVGGTEAFF. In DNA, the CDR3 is TGCGCCAGCAGCCCTGCGGTCGGTGGCACTGAAGCTTTCTTT.

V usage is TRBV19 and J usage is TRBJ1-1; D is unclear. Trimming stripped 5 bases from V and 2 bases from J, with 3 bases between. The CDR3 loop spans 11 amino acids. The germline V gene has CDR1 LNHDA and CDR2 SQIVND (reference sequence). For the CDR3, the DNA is TGTGCCAGTAGTTTCAACACTGAAGCTTTCTTT. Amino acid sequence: CASSFNTEAFF. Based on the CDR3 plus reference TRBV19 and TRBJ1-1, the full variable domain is DGGITQSPKYLFRKEGQNVTLSCEQNLNHDAMYWYRQDPGQGLRLIYYSQIVNDFQKGDIAEGYSVSREKKESFPLTVTSAQKNPTAFYLCASSFNTEAFFGQGTRLTVV.

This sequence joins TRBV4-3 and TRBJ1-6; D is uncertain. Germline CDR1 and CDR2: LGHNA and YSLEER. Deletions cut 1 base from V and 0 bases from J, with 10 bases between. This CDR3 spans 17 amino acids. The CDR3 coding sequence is TGCGCCAGCAGCCAAGGACTTCCGAGCTCCTATAATTCACCCCTCCACTTT. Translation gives CASSQGLPSSYNSPLHF.

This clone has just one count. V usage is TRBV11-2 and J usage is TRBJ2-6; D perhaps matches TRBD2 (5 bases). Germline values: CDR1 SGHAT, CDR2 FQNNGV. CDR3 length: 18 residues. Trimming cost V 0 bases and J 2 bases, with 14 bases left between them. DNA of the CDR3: TGTGCCAGCAGCTTAGAGCCGGGGAGAGGGACTGGGGCCAACGTCCTGACTTTC. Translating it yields CASSLEPGRGTGANVLTF. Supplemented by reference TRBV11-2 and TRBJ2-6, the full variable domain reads EAGVAQSPRYKIIEKRQSVAFWCNPISGHATLYWYQQILGQGPKLLIQFQNNGVVDDSQLPKDRFSAERLKGVDSTLKIQPAKLEDSAVYLCASSLEPGRGTGANVLTFGAGSRLTVL.

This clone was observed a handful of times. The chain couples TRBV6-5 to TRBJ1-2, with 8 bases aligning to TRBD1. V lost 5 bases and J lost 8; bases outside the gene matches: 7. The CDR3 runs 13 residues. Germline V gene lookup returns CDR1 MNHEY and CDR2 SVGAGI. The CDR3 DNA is TGTGCCAGCAGTGCCCGGACAGGGAAGGGCTACACCTTC. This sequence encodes CASSARTGKGYTF.

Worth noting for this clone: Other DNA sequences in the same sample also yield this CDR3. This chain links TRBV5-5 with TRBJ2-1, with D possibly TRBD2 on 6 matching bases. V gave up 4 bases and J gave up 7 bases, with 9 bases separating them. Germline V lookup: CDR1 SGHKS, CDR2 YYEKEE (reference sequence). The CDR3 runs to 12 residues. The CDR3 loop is CASSPGGNEQFF. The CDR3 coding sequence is TGTGCCAGCAGCCCCGGGGGAAATGAGCAGTTCTTC.

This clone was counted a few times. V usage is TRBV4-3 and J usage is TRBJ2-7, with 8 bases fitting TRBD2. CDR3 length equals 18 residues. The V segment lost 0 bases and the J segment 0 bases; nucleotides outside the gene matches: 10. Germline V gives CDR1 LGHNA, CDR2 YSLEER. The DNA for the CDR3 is TGCGCCAGCAGCCAAGAGCCCCTTTTAGCGGGGATCTCCTACGAGCAGTACTTC. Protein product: CASSQEPLLAGISYEQYF.